The present entry profiles one T cell receptor beta chain with its context. This sample was taken from a study of memory CD8 T cells in hepatitis C reinfection. Background on the study: A positive HCV RNA test after two negatives ≥60 days apart defined reinfection.

The CDR3 totals 13 residues. Germline lookup yields CDR1 MNHNS and CDR2 SASEGT. Trimming stripped 2 bases from V and 6 bases from J, with 11 bases between. Time point of the sample: late/post reinfection, 12 to 24 weeks after detection. TCR sequencing was done directly ex vivo on sorted cells, without expansion in vitro. Donors were people who inject drugs in the Montreal HEPCO cohort. Total naive CD8 T cells were sorted as viable CD3+ CD8+ CD45RO- cells from a couple of donors. TCRdb keeps only in-frame clones here, not all; method: immunoSEQ multiplex PCR. The sample has some 50,000 clones, nearly 90% seen once; the top ten hold approximately 0.67%.

The sample comprised naive CD8+ T cells sorted from blood. V usage is TRBV6-1 and J usage is TRBJ2-7, with a tentative D call TRBD1 (5 bases). This receptor was obtained from a man aged 18 to 30 with hepatitis C virus infection. The DNA for the CDR3 is TGTGCCAGCAGTGAATCAATCCAGGGCGAGCAGTACTTC. This sequence encodes CASSESIQGEQYF.